The table lists the clone carrying this T cell receptor (beta chain) with many counts. This sample stems from a study of shared clonotypes between healthy human individuals. Clones were sequenced by immunoSEQ multiplex PCR, and TCRdb holds only the in-frame ones, with some missing. Of under 1,100,000 clones detected, around 78% appear once; the ten largest clones hold 0.5% to 0.65%. V was clipped by 6 bases and J by 0 bases; unmatched bases: 7. Looked up from germline, CDR1 is SNHLY and CDR2 is FYNNEI. The CDR3 totals 15 residues. The TCR sequence derives from a man between 18 and 29 years old in good health. Some clones in this sample may be carry-over from other donors' samples. V is TRBV2 and J is TRBJ2-7, with TRBD2 matching 8 bases. What was sequenced was memory CD4+ T cells from PBMCs. Documented subset: CD45RA-negative fraction. CDR3 in DNA: TGTGCCAGCAGGGCGACTAGCGCCAACTCCTACGAGCAGTACTTC. Translated: CASRATSANSYEQYF.